The 21 T cell receptor beta chains in this list originate from one sample, sequenced in a study of CD8 T cell repertoires and HIV-1 epitope variants. Their antigens remain unidentified. Using immunoSEQ multiplex PCR, the repertoire was profiled, and TCRdb retains in-frame clones only, with some absent. Here the sample spans approximately 5,000 clones, approximately 70% being singletons. Sequencing was performed on cultured CD8+ T cells derived from PBMCs. These TCRs come from a male donor with HIV.

The chain combines TRBV6-5 with TRBJ2-7; TRBD1 matches at 10 bases. CDR1 and CDR2 (germline): MNHEY, SVGAGI. The CDR3 contains 15 residues. V gave up 0 bases and J gave up 4 bases; unmatched junction bases: 3. In DNA form, the CDR3 reads TGTGCCAGCAGTTACTCTACGGGACAGGGGTACGAGCAGTACTTC. The encoded protein is CASSYSTGQGYEQYF.

The chain recombines TRBV6-1 with TRBJ1-5; D gene unclear. Germline assignment: CDR1 MNHNS and CDR2 SASEGT. CDR3 length: 13 amino acids. V was shortened by 4 bases and J by 3 bases, with 7 bases between the two germline ends. The CDR3 region is CASSGNNNQPQHF. CDR3 nucleotide sequence: TGTGCCAGCAGTGGCAACAACAATCAGCCCCAGCATTTT.

V and J are TRBV28 and TRBJ1-2, with 8 bases lining up with TRBD1. Germline CDR1 reads MDHEN; CDR2 reads SYDVKM. J lost 3 bases, V lost 6 bases, and 12 bases had no gene match. This CDR3 has 16 residues. The CDR3: CASSVIRTGTDYGYTF. The CDR3 bases are TGTGCCAGCAGCGTAATAAGGACAGGGACGGACTATGGCTACACCTTC.

This clone ranks as large (0.1 to 1%). This chain joins TRBV19 and TRBJ1-5; 7 positions agree with TRBD1. Germline loops: CDR1 LNHDA, CDR2 SQIVND (reference sequence). The CDR3 length is 15 residues. V lost 7 bases and J lost 1; bases outside the gene matches: 7. The CDR3 here is CASTPDRLSNQPQHF. The DNA for the CDR3 is TGTGCCAGTACCCCGGACAGGTTAAGCAATCAGCCCCAGCATTTT.

The table lists this clone with a count of one. The V and J genes are TRBV7-9 and TRBJ1-3, with TRBD1 identical over 10 bases. CDR1 SEHNR and CDR2 FQNEAQ come from the germline V gene (reference sequence). V dropped 3 bases and J dropped 4; count of bases not matched to a gene: 6. The CDR3 is 16 amino acids. CDR3 sequence (DNA): TGTGCCAGCAGCTTCCCGGGACAGGGGACGGGAAACACCATATATTTT. It codes for CASSFPGQGTGNTIYF.

The CDR3 region is CASRGLAGGWNEQFF. CDR3 in DNA: TGTGCCAGCAGGGGGCTAGCGGGAGGGTGGAATGAGCAGTTCTTC. This chain uses TRBV2 with TRBJ2-1, with 12 bases identical to TRBD2. The CDR3 has 15 amino acids. V lost 6 bases and J lost 7; bases outside the gene matches: 7. Germline CDR1 SNHLY, CDR2 FYNNEI.

The chain employs TRBV6-4 and TRBJ1-5; 12 bases agree with TRBD1. The CDR3 is 15 amino acids. The germline CDR1 and CDR2 sequences are MRHNA and SNTAGT. The V segment lost 5 bases and the J segment 5 bases; nucleotides outside the gene matches: 4. The DNA for the CDR3 is TGTGCCAGCAGTCACGGGACAGGGGGCGATCAGCCCCAGCATTTT. Amino acids: CASSHGTGGDQPQHF.

This rearrangement joins TRBV19 to TRBJ1-1, with 10 bases lining up with TRBD1. The CDR3 length is 15 residues. The V gene's germline CDR1 is LNHDA and CDR2 SQIVND (reference sequence). V shed 7 bases, J shed 2 bases, and the junction held 7 bases outside the gene matches. CDR3 sequence reads: CASTPGQGINTEAFF. The CDR3 DNA sequence: TGTGCCAGTACCCCGGGACAGGGGATTAACACTGAAGCTTTCTTT.

The count of this clone is one. The chain recombines TRBV7-2 with TRBJ2-3, with 7 bases identical to TRBD2. The germline gives CDR1 SGHTA, CDR2 FQGNSA. The trim removed 3 bases at V and 5 bases at J, leaving 8 bases unmatched. This CDR3 is built from 15 residues. CDR3 DNA: TGTGCCAGCAGCTTTAGCGGGCAGGGTGGAGATACGCAGTATTTT. As protein: CASSFSGQGGDTQYF.

This clone has a handful of counts. The chain combines TRBV7-6 with TRBJ1-6; D is undetermined. Germline V gene lookup returns CDR1 SGHVS and CDR2 FNYEAQ. The ends were cut back, 1 base at V and 10 bases at J, with 11 bases in the middle. The CDR3 is 14 amino acids. In DNA, the CDR3 is TGTGCCAGCAGCTTAGACGGGAGAAACTCACCCCTCCACTTT. This sequence encodes CASSLDGRNSPLHF.

The V call is TRBV9, the J call TRBJ1-2; D may be TRBD1 (5 bases). The V and J ends lost 3 bases and 3 bases respectively, with 15 bases between them. The CDR3 spans 15 residues. CDR1 SGDLS and CDR2 YYNGEE come from the germline V gene. The CDR3 protein is CASSGWGIQDYGYTF. CDR3 sequence (DNA): TGTGCCAGCAGCGGGTGGGGGATCCAGGACTATGGCTACACCTTC.

This chain joins TRBV6-4 and TRBJ2-3; D may be TRBD2 (5 bases). V was shortened by 4 bases and J by 3 bases, with 14 bases between the two germline ends. Germline V gene sequence: CDR1 MRHNA, CDR2 SNTAGT. There are 15 residues in the CDR3. In nucleotides, the CDR3 is TGTGCCAGCAGTGGGGAGAGGGCCGGGACAGATACGCAGTATTTT. It is translated as CASSGERAGTDTQYF.

CDR3 nucleotides: TGTGCCAGCAGCCCTGAGACAGGGGGTTATTACAATGAGCAGTTCTTC. It is translated as CASSPETGGYYNEQFF. The V gene is TRBV9, the J gene TRBJ2-1; 9 nucleotides line up with TRBD1. The V and J ends lost 4 bases and 4 bases, in that order; junction bases with no gene match: 9. The CDR3 runs 16 residues. CDR1 and CDR2 from the germline V gene are SGDLS and YYNGEE.

V is TRBV7-6 and J is TRBJ1-2, with D perhaps TRBD1 (6 bases). Germline values: CDR1 SGHVS, CDR2 FNYEAQ. V lost 0 bases and J lost 3, with 14 bases in between. The CDR3 is 16 amino acids. The CDR3 sequence: CASSLAQGPLDYGYTF. CDR3 DNA sequence: TGTGCCAGCAGCTTAGCCCAGGGGCCCCTTGACTATGGCTACACCTTC.

CDR3 in amino acids: CASSLGSGTGMYEQYF. The CDR3 DNA follows: TGTGCCAGCAGCTTAGGCTCCGGGACAGGGATGTACGAGCAGTACTTC. This sequence joins TRBV7-9 and TRBJ2-7; 9 bases line up with TRBD1. The CDR3 consists of 16 residues. The V gene end was trimmed by 1 base and the J gene end by 4 bases; junction bases not matched to a gene: 8. Germline V gene lookup returns CDR1 SEHNR and CDR2 FQNEAQ (reference sequence).

The rearrangement joins TRBV27 to TRBJ2-7, with TRBD1 matching 9 bases. The length of the CDR3 is 15 residues. The V and J ends lost 4 bases and 2 bases, in that order; junction bases with no gene match: 6. Germline V lookup: CDR1 MNHEY, CDR2 SMNVEV (reference sequence). CDR3 sequence reads: CASSSGTGYPYEQYF. The CDR3 nucleotides are TGTGCCAGCAGTTCCGGGACAGGGTACCCCTACGAGCAGTACTTC.

This clone showed up just a few times. This rearrangement joins TRBV11-1 to TRBJ2-1; D possibly corresponds to TRBD2 (5 bases). CDR3 length: 14 residues. Germline lookup yields CDR1 SGHAT and CDR2 FQDESV (reference sequence). Trimming cost V 0 bases and J 6 bases, with 9 bases left between them. CDR3 protein: CASSLAGEGNEQFF. In DNA form, the CDR3 reads TGTGCCAGCAGCTTAGCGGGAGAGGGCAATGAGCAGTTCTTC.

The chain carries TRBV29-1 and TRBJ2-3; D assignment may be TRBD1 or TRBD2 (5 bases each). The CDR3 totals 15 residues. Germline CDR1 is SQVTM and CDR2 is ANQGSEA. Trimming pared 3 bases from V and 3 bases from J, leaving 16 bases between. The CDR3 DNA reads TGCAGCGTTGACGGGACCGAAGGGGTTACAGATACGCAGTATTTT. Encoded protein: CSVDGTEGVTDTQYF.

The table lists this clone with a few counts. The gene calls are TRBV7-2 and TRBJ2-3; possible D gene TRBD2, 5 bases. Trimming pared 5 bases from V and 2 bases from J, leaving 14 bases between. This CDR3 comprises 15 residues. From germline, CDR1 is SGHTA and CDR2 FQGNSA. The chain's CDR3 is CASSPTRAATDTQYF. In nucleotides, the CDR3 is TGTGCCAGCAGCCCCACTAGGGCTGCCACAGATACGCAGTATTTT.

The chain is built from TRBV6-5 and TRBJ2-7, with 7 bases that match TRBD2. The CDR3 contains 14 residues. Looked up from germline, CDR1 is MNHEY and CDR2 is SVGAGI. Losses at the gene ends were 3 bases for V and 7 bases for J; bases not matched to a gene: 9. The CDR3 coding sequence is TGTGCCAGCAGTTATGGGGGGACTACTTCTGAGCAGTACTTC. The encoded protein is CASSYGGTTSEQYF.

This clone was recorded only once. The chain recombines TRBV28 with TRBJ2-1, with D possibly matching TRBD1 (5 bases). This CDR3 is 15 amino acids long. Per the germline V gene, CDR1 is MDHEN and CDR2 is SYDVKM. The germline V and J ends were trimmed by 6 bases and 8 bases, with 20 bases remaining between them. Written as DNA, the CDR3 is TGTGCCAGCAGCATTTTCGCAACAGGAAAGGATGAGCAGTTCTTC. It encodes CASSIFATGKDEQFF.